The 21 T cell receptor beta chains below all came from one sample that was sequenced in a study of T cell clonotyping in hematopoietic cell transplantation. Time point here: recipient sample about 28 days before transplant, after cytoreduction. Measured with immunoSEQ multiplex PCR; TCRdb has only the in-frame clones, and not every one. Of some 28,000 clones listed, approximately 86% are singletons. Material: peripheral blood mononuclear cells, obtained before stem cell transplant. These receptors all stem from a man aged 35 to 55 with acute myeloid leukemia. Some clones in this sample may be carry-over from other donors' samples.

The rearrangement links TRBV7-2 to TRBJ2-3; no clear D gene. This CDR3 region has 14 residues. Germline CDR1 is SGHTA and CDR2 is FQGNSA. Trimming shortened V by 0 bases and J by 6 bases, and 10 bases separated the two germline ends. The CDR3: CASSLARVVDTQYF. Here the CDR3 DNA reads TGTGCCAGCAGCTTAGCCCGGGTGGTGGATACGCAGTATTTT.

The chain recombines TRBV4-2 with TRBJ2-7, with 9 positions matching TRBD1. The V gene's germline CDR1 is LGHNA and CDR2 YNFKEQ. The CDR3 consists of 13 residues. Trimming removed 1 base from V and 12 bases from J; junction bases left unmatched: 7. The CDR3 protein is CASSQGKGDRAYF. CDR3 bases: TGTGCCAGCAGCCAAGGAAAGGGGGACAGGGCGTACTTC.

The genes are TRBV10-3 and TRBJ2-4, with TRBD1 identical over 10 bases. V was pared by 3 bases and J by 6 bases, with 2 bases of the junction left unmatched. Germline assignment: CDR1 ENHRY and CDR2 SYGVKD. The CDR3 loop spans 14 amino acids. The CDR3 reads CAISDGTGANIQYF. Written as DNA, the CDR3 is TGTGCCATCAGTGACGGGACAGGGGCAAACATTCAGTACTTC.

The gene calls are TRBV10-3 and TRBJ2-7; 12 nucleotides align to TRBD2. J lost 2 bases, V lost 10 bases, and 3 bases had no gene match. The germline V gene has CDR1 ENHRY and CDR2 SYGVKD. The CDR3 runs 13 residues. CDR3 amino acids: CATRLAGAYEQYF. The DNA of the CDR3 is TGTGCCACCCGACTAGCGGGAGCCTACGAGCAGTACTTC.

The chain uses TRBV10-2 and TRBJ1-5; TRBD1 matches 8 bases. The CDR3 is 16 residues long. Germline assignment: CDR1 WSHSY and CDR2 SAAADI. V was clipped by 6 bases and J by 1 base; unmatched bases: 8. CDR3 region: CASRPGQGSSNQPQHF. The DNA of the CDR3 is TGCGCCAGCAGACCCGGACAGGGATCGAGCAATCAGCCCCAGCATTTT.

The chain links TRBV6-5 to TRBJ2-7; TRBD2 is a possible D gene (6 bases). This CDR3 is 13 amino acids long. V was pared by 4 bases and J by 6 bases, with 13 bases between. The germline gives CDR1 MNHEY, CDR2 SVGAGI. CDR3: CASSFVEGSEQYF. Written as DNA, the CDR3 is TGTGCCAGCAGTTTTGTGGAGGGAAGCGAGCAGTACTTC.

The chain has TRBV6-6 and TRBJ2-1; D could derive from TRBD1 or TRBD2 (5 bases each). Trimming cost V 8 bases and J 12 bases, with 20 bases left between them. From germline, CDR1 is MNHNY and CDR2 SVGAGI (reference sequence). The CDR3 extends over 13 amino acids. The CDR3 sequence is CASGRGPTGGQFF. The CDR3, as DNA: TGTGCCAGCGGAAGAGGTCCTACTGGGGGGCAGTTCTTC.

This clone has a handful of counts. The rearrangement links TRBV2 to TRBJ2-7, with 7 bases identical to TRBD1. The V gene end was trimmed by 7 bases and the J gene end by 6 bases; junction bases not matched to a gene: 6. The CDR3 runs to 12 residues. In germline, CDR1 is SNHLY, CDR2 FYNNEI. The CDR3 DNA reads TGTGCCAGCACTTTCGACAGGGTCGAGCAGTACTTC. It codes for CASTFDRVEQYF.

This rearrangement joins TRBV6-5 to TRBJ2-6; D might be TRBD1 (6 bases). The ends were cut back, 6 bases at V and 1 base at J, with 10 bases in the middle. Per germline, CDR1 MNHEY and CDR2 SVGAGI. This CDR3 is 15 amino acids long. CDR3 residues: CASSTRGSGANVLTF. The CDR3 DNA reads as TGTGCCAGCAGCACAAGGGGGTCTGGGGCCAACGTCCTGACTTTC.

The chain carries TRBV10-3 and TRBJ2-1; TRBD2 matches 9 bases. Trimming removed 0 bases from V and 5 bases from J; junction bases left unmatched: 5. The CDR3 covers 16 residues. Germline CDR1 ENHRY, CDR2 SYGVKD. CDR3 nucleotides: TGTGCCATCAGTGAGTCAGTTAGCGGGAGTAACAATGAGCAGTTCTTC. It encodes CAISESVSGSNNEQFF.

This chain connects TRBV10-3 to TRBJ1-1; 7 bases fit TRBD1. The CDR3 extends over 13 amino acids. The germline V gene encodes CDR1 ENHRY and CDR2 SYGVKD. V trimming: 8 bases; J trimming: 3 bases; junction bases outside the gene matches: 6. Here the CDR3 reads CAILETGYTEAFF. DNA of the CDR3: TGTGCCATCTTAGAGACAGGGTACACTGAAGCTTTCTTT.

This chain links TRBV6-5 with TRBJ1-2; D is unclear. CDR3 length: 15 amino acids. With 1 base removed from V and 1 base from J, the gap between germline ends came to 10 bases. Germline V gene lookup returns CDR1 MNHEY and CDR2 SVGAGI. The CDR3 region has the DNA TGTGCCAGCAGTTACTTAAGGGTGGGTAACTATGGCTACACCTTC. Residues: CASSYLRVGNYGYTF.

The rearrangement uses TRBV28 and TRBJ2-7; 10 positions match TRBD2. CDR1 and CDR2 (germline): MDHEN, SYDVKM. V lost 5 bases and J lost 1; bases outside the gene matches: 5. The CDR3 contains 15 residues. The CDR3 loop reads CASSPASGGSYEQYF. CDR3 in DNA: TGTGCCAGCAGTCCAGCTAGCGGGGGTTCCTACGAGCAGTACTTC.

This clone appeared once. The chain's CDR3 is CASSATSGLTYEQYF. CDR3 nucleotides: TGTGCCAGCAGCGCCACCTCGGGTCTAACCTACGAGCAGTACTTC. The chain has TRBV7-8 and TRBJ2-7; D is unresolved. V was shortened by 5 bases and J by 2 bases, with 16 bases between the two germline ends. This CDR3 is built from 15 residues. The V gene's germline CDR1 is SGHVS and CDR2 FQNEAQ.

V and J are TRBV27 and TRBJ1-2, with D unclear. Germline-derived CDR1 and CDR2 are MNHEY and SMNVEV (reference sequence). This CDR3 region has 18 residues. Trimming cost V 5 bases and J 5 bases, with 27 bases left between them. CDR3 loop: CASSPQPGSTRPGYGYTF. The DNA for the CDR3 is TGTGCCAGCAGTCCACAACCCGGATCCACCCGGCCCGGGTATGGCTACACCTTC.

V is TRBV6-1 and J is TRBJ1-2; 7 bases are shared with TRBD1. Germline-derived CDR1 and CDR2 are MNHNS and SASEGT. CDR3 length equals 15 residues. The V gene end was trimmed by 5 bases and the J gene end by 4 bases; junction bases not matched to a gene: 10. The CDR3 bases are TGTGCCAGCAGTCAATCAGGGGGGCTAGGCTATGGCTACACCTTC. Its translation is CASSQSGGLGYGYTF.

This clone came up a few times. The rearrangement uses TRBV5-6 and TRBJ1-6; D unclear. Germline CDR1 SGHDT, CDR2 YYEEEE. CDR3 length: 12 residues. The ends were cut back, 2 bases at V and 9 bases at J, with 6 bases in the middle. CDR3 nucleotides: TGTGCCAGCAGCTTATACCGTTCACCCCTCCACTTT. Translating it yields CASSLYRSPLHF. Using reference TRBV5-6 and TRBJ1-6 for the parts outside the CDR3, the full variable domain is DAGVTQSPTHLIKTRGQQVTLRCSPKSGHDTVSWYQQALGQGPQFIFQYYEEEERQRGNFPDRFSGHQFPNYSSELNVNALLLGDSALYLCASSLYRSPLHFGNGTRLTVT.

V is TRBV25-1 and J is TRBJ1-5, with D tentatively TRBD1 (5 bases). Trimming left V 3 bases short and J 3 bases short, with 12 bases between. This CDR3 is built from 15 residues. Germline values: CDR1 MGHDK, CDR2 SYGVNS. CDR3 residues: CASSDGQGNNQPQHF. For the CDR3, the DNA is TGTGCCAGCAGTGATGGGCAGGGAAACAATCAGCCCCAGCATTTT.

The chain uses TRBV11-3 and TRBJ2-5; weak D call: TRBD1 (5 bases). Germline CDR1 reads SGHNT; CDR2 reads YENEEA. The CDR3 runs 14 residues. V was pared by 1 base and J by 4 bases, with 10 bases between. DNA for the CDR3: TGTGCCAGCAGCTTAGGCAGGGCGGTAGAGACCCAGTACTTC. This translates into CASSLGRAVETQYF.

This rearrangement joins TRBV7-2 to TRBJ2-1; D is possibly TRBD2 (5 bases). CDR3 length: 15 residues. The germline V and J ends were trimmed by 7 bases and 5 bases, with 18 bases remaining between them. Germline CDR1 is SGHTA and CDR2 is FQGNSA. The CDR3: CASTLSGIGNNEQFF. The CDR3 DNA is TGTGCCAGCACCCTCTCGGGGATAGGGAACAATGAGCAGTTCTTC. Using reference TRBV7-2 and TRBJ2-1 for the parts outside the CDR3, the full variable domain is GAGVSQSPSNKVTEKGKDVELRCDPISGHTALYWYRQSLGQGLEFLIYFQGNSAPDKSGLPSDRFSAERTGGSVSTLTIQRTQQEDSAVYLCASTLSGIGNNEQFFGPGTRLTVL.

This chain connects TRBV7-2 to TRBJ1-2, with a weak D call TRBD1 (5 bases). There are 13 residues in the CDR3. The ends were cut back, 6 bases at V and 4 bases at J, with 12 bases in the middle. The germline V gene encodes CDR1 SGHTA and CDR2 FQGNSA. CDR3 amino acids: CASRLGTTYGYTF. The CDR3 DNA reads as TGTGCCAGCAGGCTCGGGACGACCTATGGCTACACCTTC. Using reference TRBV7-2 and TRBJ1-2 for the parts outside the CDR3, the full variable domain is GAGVSQSPSNKVTEKGKDVELRCDPISGHTALYWYRQSLGQGLEFLIYFQGNSAPDKSGLPSDRFSAERTGGSVSTLTIQRTQQEDSAVYLCASRLGTTYGYTFGSGTRLTVV.